The subject of this entry is one T cell receptor beta chain. The target antigen is unknown. V shed 5 bases, J shed 4 bases, and the junction held 10 bases outside the gene matches. The CDR3 is 16 residues long. Germline V gene sequence: CDR1 MNHEY, CDR2 SVGEGT. The assay was immunoSEQ multiplex PCR, and TCRdb's table has in-frame clones only and misses some. The sample has approximately 150,000 clones, about 87% seen once. The data originate from a study of T cell responses to AZD1222 COVID-19 vaccine. General study points: The sample set comprised mostly white British donors with more females, and clonal diversity was possibly underestimated. Regions left unmutated in variants are reportedly the target of nearly half of spike-specific TCRs.

This clonotype originated in an adult in good health. The material was peripheral blood, obtained on day 0 of AZD1222 vaccination. The J gene is TRBJ2-1, the V gene TRBV6-2 or TRBV6-3; the match to TRBD1 covers 8 bases. This CDR3 is CASSEQGAPPYNEQFF. The DNA of the CDR3 is TGTGCCAGCAGTGAGCAGGGGGCGCCCCCATACAATGAGCAGTTCTTC.